This paragraph covers one TCR beta chain sequence. Its antigen is still unknown. Base quality data are lacking; no much larger clone is found one base away. The data are from a study of radiation and T cells in renal cell carcinoma (dated by TCRdb to between 2020 and 2021). For the wider study: In total, almost 55 samples, comprising around 25 tumors and around 27 peripheral blood samples, were subjected to TCR beta sequencing. The last blood draw happened 4 weeks after radiation, timed to coincide with nephrectomy. Across all 53 samples, 4,000,000 or so unique CDR3 nucleotide sequences encoding 2,658,974 unique CDR3 amino acid sequences were identified. Summary of the overall study and its limitations: An increase in top tumor clonotypes in blood was observed from baseline to 2 weeks post-radiation, followed by contraction by 4 weeks, which was taken to suggest transient expansion of tumor-resident clones. Because no pretreatment tumor biopsies were available, whether clonotypes were present in the tumor at baseline could not be determined. The single-armed trial design could not address effects of radiation dose or scheduling on the TCR repertoire. Dynamics of the blood repertoire were not tracked past 4 weeks after treatment.

The sample's time point label is to be understood as: blood 4 weeks post-SBRT, at nephrectomy. Explained via the paper, the treatment or condition label denotes: 15 Gy SBRT to primary tumor, nephrectomy 4 weeks later. Samples were obtained from a clinical trial, in which 15 Gy stereotactic body radiation therapy was delivered to primary renal cell carcinomas and nephrectomy was performed 4 weeks later. To follow tumor-enriched clonotypes, peripheral blood was collected serially from radiation-treated patients at baseline and again at 2 weeks and 4 weeks after SBRT. Every patient's renal cell carcinoma showed clear cell pathology. The QIAamp DNA Blood Mini Kit (Qiagen) was used to prepare genomic DNA for TCR sequencing. Samples were included in the analyses only if all quality control checks were passed. Trimming costs V 2 bases and J 0 bases, and their ends lie 14 bases apart. From cysteine to phenylalanine, the CDR3 is 16 amino acids long. This entry keeps only the CDR3 DNA: 48 bases, framed from base 1. Taken from the germline V gene, the CDR1 and CDR2 loops are SGHVS and FNYEAQ.

TCR beta libraries were generated from genomic DNA with the immunoSEQ kit, following the manufacturer's recommendations. To prepare the libraries, a first multiplex PCR with proprietary primers was run, followed by a second PCR that added unique barcodes, and a bead cleanup was done after each round. A kit-provided positive control reaction and a negative control reaction were included in every sample batch. The final libraries underwent checking on an Agilent 4200 TapeStation D1000 ScreenTape, volumetric pooling, and quantification by qPCR. Sequencing was performed on an Illumina NextSeq500 using a MidOutput 150-cycle cartridge, with 156 Read1 cycles, 15 Index1 cycles, and the kit custom primers. The pooled library was loaded at 0.8 to 1 pM, and about 21% PhiX control was spiked in. The original pipeline was this. Vendor-processed data were analyzed in R, and a clonotype was defined as all T cells sharing the same CDR3 nucleotide sequence. For clone abundance analyses, frequencies were normalized to the 10,000 most abundant clones in each sample. Public T cell clones, averaging fewer than five per sample, were removed before analysis. Tumor-enriched and baseline blood-enriched clonotypes were defined by at least a 32-fold difference in abundance between compartments. A beta-binomial differential abundance model was applied to find clonotypes that expanded or contracted between blood time points. The Baroni-Urbani and Buser coefficient was used to measure tumor-blood repertoire similarity, and groups were compared with two-tailed Wilcoxon tests in R. Held by TCRdb, this immuneACCESS table contains in-frame sequences only and omits some clones. Under half of the omission traces to an unresolved V gene where checked; the cause of the rest is unknown. For V, J and clone size, that table is used; D and trimming come from the DNA. Within this sample are about 73,000 clones, with approximately 82% of them counted one time only. In total, the top ten clones hold more than 2% of the sample.

The input for sequencing was blood, taken from a patient whose treatment included radiotherapy and nephrectomy. This clonotype was obtained from a woman aged 55-75 years with renal cell carcinoma. The chain couples TRBV7-6 to TRBJ2-7, with TRBD1 perhaps the D gene, on 6 matching bases. CDR3 region: CASSLQGSVNSYEQYF. The nucleotide sequence is TGTGCCAGCAGCTTACAGGGGAGCGTTAACTCCTACGAGCAGTACTTC.